These 21 T cell receptor beta chains were all obtained from the same sample, sequenced in a study of tumor-infiltrating lymphocytes in primary liver carcinoma (dated by TCRdb to about 2017). Total RNA and DNA were co-extracted without cell sorting from about 19-30 mg of bulk tissue using the AllPrep DNA/RNA mini kit. Sequenced using an Illumina HiSeq 2500. A constant-region primer and ProtoScript II reverse transcriptase were used to reverse-transcribe TCRbeta-specific cDNA from roughly 0.55 ug total RNA. TCRbeta libraries were built with three nested multiplex PCR rounds, a slightly modified ARM-PCR procedure. Multiplex TRBV1-TRBV30 forward primers and a Cbeta reverse primer were used in the first two PCR rounds, each of which was run for roughly 10 cycles. Using fastp at Q25 and MiXCR, TCRdb reprocessed the public reads and kept productive beta chains. Rows are combined by CDR3 protein, so each entry shows the most common genes and DNA. The table for this sample lists 120,000 or so distinct CDR3 sequences; 65% of them were counted only once. About a tenth of the sample goes to the ten largest clones.

The sample taken for sequencing was liver tumor tissue from sampling region 1. Per the publication, the cell subset or site label means: tumor region T1, superior pole. These receptors originate from a woman aged 55-70 years with primary liver carcinoma and hepatitis B virus infection.

In regard to this clonotype: Lacking the conserved final phenylalanine or tryptophan, this CDR3 likely reflects a read error. The chain carries TRBV11-1 and TRBJ2-5; a weak D match, TRBD1 (6 bases). The CDR3 loop spans 13 amino acids. Germline CDR1 SGHAT, CDR2 FQDESV (reference sequence). Trimming cost V 4 bases and J 5 bases, with 11 bases left between them. The CDR3 bases are TGTGCCAGCAGCTCCAGGGGTTTGGAGACCCAGTACCTC. Its protein product is CASSSRGLETQYL.

In regard to this clonotype: A much larger clone lies a single base off, so this may be a read error. The J gene is TRBJ2-5, the V gene TRBV7-9; D is undetermined. This CDR3 is built from 13 residues. Germline V gene data show CDR1 as SEHNR and CDR2 as FQNEAQ (reference sequence). V lost 3 bases and J lost 7, with 12 bases in between. CDR3: CASSFSSSGTQYF. Here the CDR3 DNA reads TGTGCCAGCAGCTTTTCCAGTTCAGGGACCCAGTACTTC.

There are many counts of this clonotype. The chain couples TRBV29-1 to TRBJ1-2; 7 bases fit TRBD1. The CDR3 covers 14 residues. With V trimmed by 0 bases and J by 8 bases, 9 bases remained unmatched. The V gene's germline CDR1 is SQVTM and CDR2 ANQGSEA. The CDR3 nucleotides are TGCAGCGTTGAAGATCGAAGGTTAGGGGGCGGCTACACCTTC. It yields the protein CSVEDRRLGGGYTF.

Worth noting for this clonotype: A read error may explain this, as a much larger clone is one base away. The rearrangement links TRBV10-2 to TRBJ2-7, with D possibly being TRBD2 (5 bases). The CDR3 totals 15 residues. Germline values: CDR1 WSHSY, CDR2 SAAADI. The CDR3 sequence: CATSDRTALGYEQCF. CDR3 DNA sequence: TGCGCCACCAGTGATCGGACTGCCCTGGGGTACGAGCAGTGCTTC.

About this clonotype itself: With a much larger clone just one base away, this may be a read error. The genes are TRBV6-5 and TRBJ2-2; the D gene is possibly TRBD2 (6 bases). This CDR3 has 15 residues. The germline gives CDR1 MNHEY, CDR2 SVGAGI. The CDR3 loop is CANSLMGLNTGELFF. In nucleotides, the CDR3 is TGTGCCAACAGTTTAATGGGACTGAACACCGGGGAGCTGTTTTTT.

This clonotype has just a few counts. The DNA for the CDR3 is TGTGCCAGCAGTGACGGACTAGACACCGGGGAGCTGTTTTTT. Amino acids: CASSDGLDTGELFF. The chain recombines TRBV6-4 with TRBJ2-2; 7 nucleotides agree with TRBD2. J lost 3 bases, V lost 2 bases, and 0 bases had no gene match. The CDR3 sequence is 14 residues long. Germline CDR1 MRHNA, CDR2 SNTAGT.

Concerning this clonotype itself: A much larger clone lies one base from this, so it may be a read error. The chain's CDR3 is CSDAGQGRGYTF. As DNA, the CDR3 is TGCAGCGACGCAGGACAGGGTCGTGGCTACACCTTC. The chain carries TRBV29-1 and TRBJ1-2, with 8 bases identical to TRBD1. With 7 bases clipped from V and 7 bases from J, the junction kept 8 bases outside the gene matches. This CDR3 is 12 amino acids long. In germline, CDR1 is SQVTM, CDR2 ANQGSEA.

Points on this clonotype: One junction end does not reproduce the germline sequence, and a read error may be involved. For the CDR3, the DNA is TGTGCCATCAGCTTATCATGGGGAACAGATACGCAGTATTTT. Amino acid sequence: CAISLSWGTDTQYF. V and J are TRBV7-9 and TRBJ2-3; D is ambiguous. In germline, CDR1 is SEHNR, CDR2 FQNEAQ (reference sequence). The CDR3 covers 14 residues.

This clonotype has more than one count but fewer than ten. This chain connects TRBV28 to TRBJ1-5; TRBD1 matches 8 bases. V dropped 6 bases and J dropped 6; count of bases not matched to a gene: 10. Germline CDR1 MDHEN, CDR2 SYDVKM. The length of the CDR3 is 15 residues. The chain's CDR3 is CASSPTGAPSQPQHF. The CDR3 DNA is TGTGCCAGCAGCCCGACAGGGGCCCCATCTCAGCCCCAGCATTTT.

Worth noting for this clonotype: At one boundary the junction diverges from the germline segment, which might be a read error. V and J are TRBV25-1 and TRBJ2-1, with 16 bases fitting TRBD2. The CDR3 extends over 17 amino acids. From germline, CDR1 is MGHDK and CDR2 SYGVNS. The CDR3 region is CANSLGTSGRDYNEQFF. For the CDR3, the DNA is TGTGCCAACAGTCTTGGGACTAGCGGGAGGGATTACAATGAGCAGTTCTTC.

About this clonotype: Without the conserved terminal phenylalanine or tryptophan, this CDR3 likely stems from a read error. The chain links TRBV5-5 to TRBJ2-5; TRBD1 matches 11 bases. The CDR3 sequence is 13 residues long. Germline V gene sequence: CDR1 SGHKS, CDR2 YYEKEE (reference sequence). The DNA of the CDR3 is TGTGTCAGCAGCAGGGACAGGGGGGAGATCCAGTACTCC. Translation: CVSSRDRGEIQYS.

This sequence joins TRBV14 and TRBJ2-1, with TRBD1 as a possible D gene (6 bases). V lost 4 bases and J 6 bases, leaving 19 bases between the germline ends. Germline V lookup: CDR1 SGHDN, CDR2 FVKESK. CDR3 length: 16 amino acids. CDR3 in amino acids: CASSLRGGVVGNEQFF. The CDR3 DNA follows: TGTGCCAGCAGCCTTCGAGGGGGTGTTGTGGGCAATGAGCAGTTCTTC.

The chain couples TRBV10-3 to TRBJ2-7, with D perhaps given as TRBD1 or TRBD2 (5 bases each). The germline V gene has CDR1 ENHRY and CDR2 SYGVKD. V lost 6 bases, J lost 3 bases, and 15 bases lay in between. The CDR3 has 14 residues. The CDR3 sequence is CAIRNSGSIYEQYF. The CDR3 bases are TGTGCCATCAGGAATTCAGGGAGCATCTACGAGCAGTACTTC.

This clonotype was recorded at least ten times. The chain recombines TRBV18 with TRBJ2-1; 11 positions agree with TRBD2. V was clipped by 5 bases and J by 8 bases; unmatched bases: 5. The CDR3 covers 14 residues. CDR1 KGHSH and CDR2 LQKENI come from the germline V gene. CDR3 DNA: TGTGCCAGCTCAACTAGCGGGAGTTCCCATGAGCAGTTCTTC. This gives the protein CASSTSGSSHEQFF. Complete variable domain (other parts from reference TRBV18 and TRBJ2-1): NAGVMQNPRHLVRRRGQEARLRCSPMKGHSHVYWYRQLPEEGLKFMVYLQKENIIDESGMPKERFSAEFPKEGPSILRIQQVVRGDSAAYFCASSTSGSSHEQFFGPGTRLTVL.

This clonotype was observed a single time. Because the CDR3 is missing its conserved closing phenylalanine or tryptophan, this is likely a read error. This chain connects TRBV30 to TRBJ1-2; maybe TRBD1 (5 bases). The CDR3 is made up of 14 amino acids. From germline, CDR1 is GTSNPN and CDR2 SVGIG (reference sequence). The CDR3 DNA reads as TGTGCTTCCGTCTGGGGGATAAAAGGCTATGGCTACACCTCC. Translating gives CASVWGIKGYGYTS.

In this sample, this clonotype turned up a few times. The V gene is TRBV5-1, the J gene TRBJ2-1; a possible D gene is TRBD1 (6 bases). The CDR3 is 16 residues long. Trimming cost V 0 bases and J 6 bases, with 16 bases left between them. CDR1 is SGHRS and CDR2 is YFSETQ in the germline V gene. This chain's CDR3 is CASSLAGYNRVNEQFF. As DNA, the CDR3 is TGCGCCAGCAGCTTGGCGGGGTATAACAGGGTCAATGAGCAGTTCTTC.

Concerning this clonotype: Sequence at one end of the junction differs from germline and may be a read error. The CDR3 DNA follows: TGCAGCGTTGTTCCCAGACAGGGTTCTGGAAACGCCATATATTTT. This encodes CSVVPRQGSGNAIYF. The V gene is TRBV29-1, the J gene TRBJ1-3; 7 bases align to TRBD1. Germline V CDR1 and CDR2: SQVTM, ANQGSEA. This CDR3 contains 15 residues.

Remarks on this clonotype: One junction end disagrees with the germline gene, perhaps due to a read error. The chain links TRBV11-2 to TRBJ1-6, with D possibly TRBD1 on 5 matching bases. From germline, CDR1 is SGHAT and CDR2 FQNNGV. The length of the CDR3 is 14 residues. The chain's CDR3 is CASRRGLRNSPLHF. The CDR3 DNA reads as TGTGCCAGCAGGAGGGGATTACGGAATTCACCACTCCACTTT.

This chain joins TRBV28 and TRBJ1-5; tentative D call: TRBD1 (6 bases). This CDR3 is built from 15 residues. V was clipped by 9 bases and J by 0 bases, with 15 bases between them. The V gene's germline CDR1 is MDHEN and CDR2 SYDVKM. CDR3 nucleotide sequence: TGTGCCAGTACCGGGACATCTTATAGCAATCAGCCCCAGCATTTT. Protein sequence: CASTGTSYSNQPQHF.

The genes are TRBV6-5 and TRBJ2-5, with D unclear. The germline V gene encodes CDR1 MNHEY and CDR2 SVGAGI. V was cut by 6 bases and J by 7 bases, with 9 bases left in between. The CDR3 has 11 residues. Here the CDR3 reads CASRLLRTQYF. Written as DNA, the CDR3 is TGTGCCAGCAGGCTTCTCAGGACCCAGTACTTC.

In regard to this clonotype: This sequence may be a read error, since a much larger clone differs from it by one base. CDR3 sequence reads: CTSSYSTGGAVGYTF. In DNA, the CDR3 is TGTACCAGCAGTTACTCGACAGGGGGCGCGGTTGGCTACACCTTC. V is TRBV6-5 and J is TRBJ1-2; 10 positions match TRBD1. The germline CDR1 and CDR2 sequences are MNHEY and SVGAGI. The CDR3 has 15 amino acids.